The rows below give T cell receptor beta chains drawn from one sample of a study of control samples from healthy donors and cancer patients. Generated by immunoSEQ multiplex PCR, the TCRdb table keeps only in-frame clones and is missing some. The sample lists more than 80,000 clones, more than 80% occurring once. Sequencing was carried out using blood. Every receptor here comes from a man between 18 and 35 years old in good health. CDR3s include the opening cysteine and the closing phenylalanine or tryptophan. The order of the fields is CDR3 DNA, CDR3 protein, clone size, V gene, D gene, J gene. The D gene is left open where the match is weak. Clone sizes are given selectively: once, few, many, or a class where the clone is expanded.

DNA: TGTGCCAGTAGTGGACCGGGACTAGCGGGGGAGAGCTCCTACGAGCAGTACTTC; CDR3: CASSGPGLAGESSYEQYF; size: -; V: TRBV19; D: TRBD2; J: TRBJ2-7
DNA: TGTGCCAGCAGCTTAGGAGGGGGAAGGTCTTATGGCTACACCTTC; CDR3: CASSLGGGRSYGYTF; size: once; V: TRBV11-2; D: -; J: TRBJ1-2
DNA: TGTGCCAGTAGTAGCCCGGTGGGACGGTACTCTGGAAACACCATATATTTT; CDR3: CASSSPVGRYSGNTIYF; size: -; V: TRBV19; D: -; J: TRBJ1-3
DNA: TGTGCCAGCTCGGGACAGGGGAAAAACATTCAGTACTTC; CDR3: CASSGQGKNIQYF; size: once; V: TRBV2; D: TRBD1; J: TRBJ2-4
DNA: TGTGCCAGCAGTGAAACCCCTCAAGAGAGCCAGCCCCAGCATTTT; CDR3: CASSETPQESQPQHF; size: -; V: TRBV6-1; D: -; J: TRBJ1-5
DNA: TGTGCCAGCAGTCCACAAACGCCTACCGGGAGCAGCTCTGGAAACACCATATATTTT; CDR3: CASSPQTPTGSSSGNTIYF; size: -; V: TRBV2; D: -; J: TRBJ1-3
DNA: TGTGCCAGCAGCTTAGCAACAGGGGATGGCTACACCTTC; CDR3: CASSLATGDGYTF; size: -; V: TRBV7-2; D: TRBD1; J: TRBJ1-2
DNA: TGTGCCAGCTCACCGACAGGACTCTCTGGAAACACCATATATTTT; CDR3: CASSPTGLSGNTIYF; size: -; V: TRBV18; D: -; J: TRBJ1-3
DNA: TGTGCCAGTAGTATCTCTTTGGGGACCTTCAATCAGCCCCAGCATTTT; CDR3: CASSISLGTFNQPQHF; size: -; V: TRBV19; D: -; J: TRBJ1-5
DNA: TGTGCCAGCACCGGGACTAGCGGGGCCGGAGATACGCAGTATTTT; CDR3: CASTGTSGAGDTQYF; size: few; V: TRBV6-4; D: TRBD2; J: TRBJ2-3
DNA: TGTGCCAGCAGTTTTTGGGACAGTTACGAGCAGTACTTC; CDR3: CASSFWDSYEQYF; size: -; V: TRBV28; D: TRBD1; J: TRBJ2-7
DNA: TGCGCCAGCAGCTTAACCCCGGGGTATGGCTACACCTTC; CDR3: CASSLTPGYGYTF; size: once; V: TRBV5-1; D: -; J: TRBJ1-2
DNA: TGTGCCAGCAGCTTAGGCGGGAGGGGTTACGAGCAGTACTTC; CDR3: CASSLGGRGYEQYF; size: -; V: TRBV7-2; D: TRBD2; J: TRBJ2-7
DNA: TGCGCCAGCAGCCCCCGTGCTTTTTTGAACACTGAAGCTTTCTTT; CDR3: CASSPRAFLNTEAFF; size: -; V: TRBV4-1; D: -; J: TRBJ1-1
DNA: TGTGCCAGCAGCTCCCGGGCGGAGAATTCACCCCTCCACTTT; CDR3: CASSSRAENSPLHF; size: -; V: TRBV7-2; D: -; J: TRBJ1-6
DNA: TGTGCCAGCAGTTATTGGGGTCGGGTTGGGCAGCCCCAGCATTTT; CDR3: CASSYWGRVGQPQHF; size: -; V: TRBV6-2/TRBV6-3; D: -; J: TRBJ1-5
DNA: TGTGCCAGCAGCTTAATTGGGGGTCGGATACTCAGGGCCTACGAGCAGTACTTC; CDR3: CASSLIGGRILRAYEQYF; size: -; V: TRBV11-2; D: -; J: TRBJ2-7
DNA: TGTGCCAGCAGCTTAGAAGGAAACTCCTACGAGCAGTACTTC; CDR3: CASSLEGNSYEQYF; size: -; V: TRBV13; D: -; J: TRBJ2-7
DNA: TGTGCCAGCAGTTACTCGGCAGGGGCGACGGAGACCCAGTACTTC; CDR3: CASSYSAGATETQYF; size: -; V: TRBV6-5; D: -; J: TRBJ2-5
DNA: TGCAGTGCTAGTTACGGGCCCGAAGCTTTCTTT; CDR3: CSASYGPEAFF; size: -; V: TRBV20-1; D: -; J: TRBJ1-1
DNA: TGTGCCAGCAGGACAGGGAGCGGCTACACCTTC; CDR3: CASRTGSGYTF; size: -; V: TRBV5-6; D: TRBD1; J: TRBJ1-2
DNA: TGTGCCAGCAGTGACGCCGGGGCCCAGGACACCTTC; CDR3: CASSDAGAQDTF; size: -; V: TRBV6-1; D: -; J: TRBJ1-2
DNA: TGTGCCAGCAGCTCCGGGACTAGCGGACCCCCCTACGAGCAGTACTTC; CDR3: CASSSGTSGPPYEQYF; size: -; V: TRBV3-1/TRBV3-2; D: TRBD2; J: TRBJ2-7
DNA: TGTGCCAGCAGCGAAGATTCAGCCCGTAAGACCCAGTACTTC; CDR3: CASSEDSARKTQYF; size: -; V: TRBV9; D: -; J: TRBJ2-5
DNA: TGTGCCAGCAGCCAAGGGCCACCGGGCAATCAGCCCCAGCATTTT; CDR3: CASSQGPPGNQPQHF; size: -; V: TRBV14; D: -; J: TRBJ1-5
DNA: TGTGCCTGGACTCAGGGCATTAATGAAAAACTGTTTTTT; CDR3: CAWTQGINEKLFF; size: -; V: TRBV30; D: -; J: TRBJ1-4
DNA: TGTGCCACCTCGGGGGGCGGGGGCCAGGAGCAGTACTTC; CDR3: CATSGGGGQEQYF; size: -; V: TRBV24-1; D: -; J: TRBJ2-7
DNA: TGTGCCAGCAGCCGTTACACCTCAGGGGAGCAGTACTTC; CDR3: CASSRYTSGEQYF; size: -; V: TRBV7-8; D: -; J: TRBJ2-7
DNA: TGTGCCAGCAGTGTGTACAATGAGCAGTTCTTC; CDR3: CASSVYNEQFF; size: -; V: TRBV2; D: -; J: TRBJ2-1
DNA: TGTGCCAGCAGTTACGGAGGCACAGGCTACACCTTC; CDR3: CASSYGGTGYTF; size: -; V: TRBV6-2/TRBV6-3; D: -; J: TRBJ1-2
DNA: TGTGCCAGCAGTGAATCTCCGGGACAGCAAGAGACCCAGTACTTC; CDR3: CASSESPGQQETQYF; size: -; V: TRBV2; D: TRBD1; J: TRBJ2-5
DNA: TGTGCCAGCAGCCTTTCGGATGAAAAACTGTTTTTT; CDR3: CASSLSDEKLFF; size: once; V: TRBV25-1; D: -; J: TRBJ1-4
DNA: TGTGCCAGTAGTTTAGAACTTGAGAACACCGGGGAGCTGTTTTTT; CDR3: CASSLELENTGELFF; size: few; V: TRBV19; D: -; J: TRBJ2-2
DNA: TGCAGCGTTGGGGATGGGACAGGAAACTATGGCTACACCTTC; CDR3: CSVGDGTGNYGYTF; size: -; V: TRBV29-1; D: TRBD1; J: TRBJ1-2
DNA: TGTGCCAGCAGCGTGGAAGGGAAGTCTTTGAGTGAGCAGTTCTTC; CDR3: CASSVEGKSLSEQFF; size: few; V: TRBV9; D: -; J: TRBJ2-1
DNA: TGTGCCAGCAATTCACAGTTGAACACTGAAGCTTTCTTT; CDR3: CASNSQLNTEAFF; size: -; V: TRBV5-5; D: -; J: TRBJ1-1
DNA: TGCAGCGTTGAAACACCTCCAGGGTCCCACGAGCAGTACTTC; CDR3: CSVETPPGSHEQYF; size: -; V: TRBV29-1; D: -; J: TRBJ2-7
DNA: TGTGCCAGCAGCCAAGGTCAAAAAGAGACCCAGTACTTC; CDR3: CASSQGQKETQYF; size: -; V: TRBV14; D: -; J: TRBJ2-5
DNA: TGCGCCAGCAGCCAGGTTCAGGTAGCGGCGAGCACAGATACGCAGTATTTT; CDR3: CASSQVQVAASTDTQYF; size: -; V: TRBV4-1; D: -; J: TRBJ2-3
DNA: TGTGCCAGCAGTGTCGGTGCTGTCAGAAACACTGAAGCTTTCTTT; CDR3: CASSVGAVRNTEAFF; size: few; V: TRBV6-4; D: -; J: TRBJ1-1
DNA: TGTGCCAGCAGTTTCCCAGGGACAGGGGGTCCCGGGGAGCTGTTTTTT; CDR3: CASSFPGTGGPGELFF; size: -; V: TRBV27; D: TRBD1; J: TRBJ2-2
DNA: TGTGCCAGCAGCTTGATGGGTAGGAACACTGAAGCTTTCTTT; CDR3: CASSLMGRNTEAFF; size: -; V: TRBV5-6; D: -; J: TRBJ1-1
DNA: TGTGCCAGCAGACACCCTCCGGGACAGGGGAACACCGGGGAGCTGTTTTTT; CDR3: CASRHPPGQGNTGELFF; size: -; V: TRBV13; D: TRBD1; J: TRBJ2-2
DNA: TGTGCCAGCAGCTTGGGACGGCAAGCAAGAGGGAACACTGAAGCTTTCTTT; CDR3: CASSLGRQARGNTEAFF; size: -; V: TRBV7-8; D: -; J: TRBJ1-1